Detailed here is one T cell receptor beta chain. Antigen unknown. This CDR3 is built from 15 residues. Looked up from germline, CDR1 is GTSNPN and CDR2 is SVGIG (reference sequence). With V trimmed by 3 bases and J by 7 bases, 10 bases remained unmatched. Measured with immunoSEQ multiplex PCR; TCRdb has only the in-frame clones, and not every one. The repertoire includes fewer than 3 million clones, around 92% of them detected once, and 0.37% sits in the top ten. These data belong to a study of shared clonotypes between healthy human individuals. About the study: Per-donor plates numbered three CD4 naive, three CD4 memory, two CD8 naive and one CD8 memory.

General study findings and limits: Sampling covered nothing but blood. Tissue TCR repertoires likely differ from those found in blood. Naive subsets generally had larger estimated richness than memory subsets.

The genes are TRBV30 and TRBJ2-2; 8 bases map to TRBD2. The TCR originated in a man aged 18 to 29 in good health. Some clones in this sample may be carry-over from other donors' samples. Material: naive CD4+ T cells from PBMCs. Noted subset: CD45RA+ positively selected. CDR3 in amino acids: CAWRASGTRVGELFF. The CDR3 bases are TGTGCCTGGAGAGCCTCCGGGACTAGGGTCGGGGAGCTGTTTTTT.